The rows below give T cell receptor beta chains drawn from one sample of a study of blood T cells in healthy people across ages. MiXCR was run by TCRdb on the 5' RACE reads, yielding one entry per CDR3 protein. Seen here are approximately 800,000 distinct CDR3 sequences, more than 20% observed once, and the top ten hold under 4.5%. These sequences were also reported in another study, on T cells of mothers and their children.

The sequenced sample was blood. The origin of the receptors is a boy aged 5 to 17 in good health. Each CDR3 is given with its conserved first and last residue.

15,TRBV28,CASRRSGGAKETQYF
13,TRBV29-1,CSIRTGEVYDQYF
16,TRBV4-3,CASSQDLTADQETQYF
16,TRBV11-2,CASSPASGSNTGELFF
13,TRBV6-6,CASSYSTRDTQYF
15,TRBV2,CAGSELVGDLETQYF
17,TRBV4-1,CASSQVPGAPSSYGYTF
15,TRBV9,CASSTTGEHNSPLHF
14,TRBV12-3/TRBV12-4,CASSSSGGGDIQYF
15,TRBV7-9,CASSSNREAKNIQYF
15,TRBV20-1,CSARRAGGPQETQYF
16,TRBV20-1,CSAQSGIAGGRWTQYF
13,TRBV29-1,CSVEGGEAETQYF
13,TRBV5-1,CANSLTGDTEAFF
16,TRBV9,CASSGTSASPTYEQYF
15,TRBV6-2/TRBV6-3,CASSFSRGSSDEQYF
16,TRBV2,CASSQGERGIQETQYF
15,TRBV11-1,CASTVEGSWRNEQFF
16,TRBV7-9,CASSRGTVGSTDTQYF
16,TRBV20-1,CSARESGLAGTREQYF
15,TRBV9,CASSVGASFGVEQYF
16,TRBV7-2,CASSLGNVGGRKTQYF
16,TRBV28,CTSSFYRDRVNYGYTF
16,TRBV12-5,CASGFSGSGKSYEQYF
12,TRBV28,CASSSPGGSQYF
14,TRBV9,CASNPGPGNQPQHF
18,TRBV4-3,CASSQDVGPYAWGTEAFF
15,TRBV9,CASSATGLSGNTIYF
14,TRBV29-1,CSALRLAGGNEQFF
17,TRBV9,CASSVETVRGPNETQYF
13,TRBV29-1,CSVVTAGGNIQYF
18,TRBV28,CASSLPTNRRTGSYEQYF
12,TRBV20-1,CSARDVGQPQHF
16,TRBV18,CASSPPYRVRYNEQFF
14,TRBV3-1,CASSQDRLMYGYTF
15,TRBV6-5,CASSYSPLAEETQYF
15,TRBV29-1,CSVVGWGGDSETQYF
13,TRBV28,CAVGGTGLYEQYF
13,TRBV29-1,CSVSGVGTDTQYF
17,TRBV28,CASSLNLAGGAYNEQFF